Following are 25 T cell receptor beta chains from one sample sequenced in a study of blood T cell repertoires in COVID-19. The assay was immunoSEQ multiplex PCR, and TCRdb's table has in-frame clones only and misses some. The sample includes 250,000 to 400,000 clones, about nine tenths of them seen just once. The sequenced sample consisted of PBMCs or T cells enriched from blood (not recorded which). The receptors stem from a man aged 55 to 70 who had recovered from COVID-19.

The rearrangement uses TRBV2 and TRBJ1-5, with D perhaps TRBD1 (6 bases). Trimming pared 6 bases from V and 4 bases from J, leaving 13 bases between. CDR1 is SNHLY and CDR2 is FYNNEI in the germline V gene. The CDR3 sequence is 14 residues long. CDR3 residues: CASSLLGTNQPQHF. In DNA, the CDR3 is TGTGCCAGCAGCCTACTCGGGACAAATCAGCCCCAGCATTTT.

This sequence joins TRBV7-2 and TRBJ2-7, with TRBD1 as a possible D gene (5 bases). The CDR3 has 15 residues. Deletions cut 5 bases from V and 4 bases from J, with 18 bases between. Germline lookup yields CDR1 SGHTA and CDR2 FQGNSA. In nucleotides, the CDR3 is TGTGCCAGCAGCGTTAGTGCAGGGCTCCTGTACGAGCAGTACTTC. It specifies CASSVSAGLLYEQYF.

V is TRBV11-1 and J is TRBJ2-1; D possibly corresponds to TRBD1 (5 bases). Germline CDR1 SGHAT, CDR2 FQDESV (reference sequence). The CDR3 sequence is 11 residues long. V lost 5 bases to trimming and J lost 9 bases, with 8 bases between them. CDR3 coding DNA: TGTGCCAGCAGCCCTCAGGGTGAGCAGTTCTTC. It codes for CASSPQGEQFF.

A remark on this clone: The sample has other DNA sequences that encode this CDR3 too. The rearrangement links TRBV28 to TRBJ1-6, with D unclear. Germline V gene sequence: CDR1 MDHEN, CDR2 SYDVKM. The CDR3 consists of 12 residues. Trimming removed 5 bases at V and 6 bases at J, with 5 bases between. Here the CDR3 reads CASSPRNSPLHF. DNA of the CDR3: TGTGCCAGCAGTCCCCGTAATTCACCCCTCCACTTT.

V and J are TRBV5-1 and TRBJ2-5; 10 bases are a match to TRBD2. V trimming: 1 base; J trimming: 5 bases; junction bases outside the gene matches: 5. There are 15 residues in the CDR3. The V gene's germline CDR1 is SGHRS and CDR2 YFSETQ. In DNA form, the CDR3 reads TGCGCCAGCAGCTTGCTAGCGGGAGCAGCTGAGACCCAGTACTTC. Translation gives CASSLLAGAAETQYF.

The chain couples TRBV6-1 to TRBJ2-7, with 9 bases aligning to TRBD1. Germline values: CDR1 MNHNS, CDR2 SASEGT. Trimming removed 5 bases from V and 5 bases from J; junction bases left unmatched: 7. The CDR3 loop spans 14 amino acids. CDR3 protein: CASSTGGPINEQYF. The CDR3 bases are TGTGCCAGCAGTACAGGGGGCCCCATTAACGAGCAGTACTTC.

The chain joins TRBV9 to TRBJ2-5; possibly TRBD2 for D (6 bases). The V end was cut by 2 bases, the J end by 1 base, with 18 bases between. This CDR3 region has 17 residues. The germline V gene has CDR1 SGDLS and CDR2 YYNGEE. This CDR3 is CASSVGRRGRIQETQYF. The CDR3 DNA follows: TGTGCCAGCAGCGTCGGAAGGCGGGGACGGATCCAAGAGACCCAGTACTTC.

The V and J genes are TRBV5-6 and TRBJ1-1, with D maybe TRBD1 (5 bases). Trimming removed 3 bases from V and 1 base from J, with 10 bases in between. CDR1 and CDR2 (germline): SGHDT, YYEEEE. This CDR3 is 14 amino acids long. CDR3 region: CASSWGVGNTEAFF. CDR3 nucleotide sequence: TGTGCCAGCAGCTGGGGGGTTGGGAACACTGAAGCTTTCTTT.

J is TRBJ1-1 and V is TRBV30, with 12 bases lining up with TRBD1. CDR3 length: 17 amino acids. After removal of 4 bases from V and 4 bases from J, the junction contained 13 bases not matched to a gene. Germline-derived CDR1 and CDR2 are GTSNPN and SVGIG (reference sequence). The CDR3 region has the DNA TGTGCCTGGAATGACCGGGACAGGGGGCGAATGGGCACTGAAGCTTTCTTT. Translation gives CAWNDRDRGRMGTEAFF.

The chain links TRBV11-3 to TRBJ2-1; 9 nucleotides agree with TRBD2. The CDR3 loop spans 16 amino acids. V lost 4 bases to trimming and J lost 8 bases; unmatched junction nucleotides: 12. Germline lookup yields CDR1 SGHNT and CDR2 YENEEA. CDR3 sequence reads: CASSSARGSGSDEQFF. CDR3 nucleotide sequence: TGTGCCAGCAGCTCCGCGCGGGGTAGCGGGAGTGATGAGCAGTTCTTC.

This chain uses TRBV6-6 with TRBJ1-5, with D tentatively TRBD1 (5 bases). Trimming stripped 7 bases from V and 1 base from J, with 14 bases between. Germline-derived CDR1 and CDR2 are MNHNY and SVGAGI (reference sequence). The CDR3 length is 15 residues. In nucleotides, the CDR3 is TGTGCCAGCAATCCTTCAGGGCGCAGCAATCAGCCCCAGCATTTT. This gives the protein CASNPSGRSNQPQHF.

This chain links TRBV2 with TRBJ1-2, with unresolved D. Germline V gene sequence: CDR1 SNHLY, CDR2 FYNNEI. V was clipped by 1 base and J by 0 bases, with 6 bases between them. The CDR3 totals 14 residues. The CDR3 is CASSEVSANYGYTF. As DNA, the CDR3 is TGTGCCAGCAGTGAAGTGTCGGCTAACTATGGCTACACCTTC.

J is TRBJ2-7 and V is TRBV18, with D perhaps matching TRBD1 (6 bases). Trimming took 2 bases from V and 5 from J, leaving 10 bases between them. Germline CDR1 is KGHSH and CDR2 is LQKENI. This CDR3 region has 13 residues. The CDR3 region is CASSPGAGDEQYF. The CDR3 coding sequence is TGTGCCAGCTCACCAGGGGCAGGGGACGAGCAGTACTTC.

This clone was recorded a few times. The V gene is TRBV28, the J gene TRBJ1-2; 7 nucleotides match TRBD1. The ends lost 7 bases at V and 4 bases at J; junction bases unmatched: 6. This CDR3 region has 13 residues. Germline V lookup: CDR1 MDHEN, CDR2 SYDVKM. The CDR3 is CASTRQGPYGYTF. The CDR3 bases are TGTGCCAGCACGAGACAGGGACCCTATGGCTACACCTTC.

DNA for the CDR3: TGTGCCAGCAGGGATGTAGCGGGAGCGCGCAATGAGCAGTTCTTC. Translating gives CASRDVAGARNEQFF. This rearrangement joins TRBV11-2 to TRBJ2-1; TRBD2 matches 9 bases. The CDR3 consists of 15 residues. V shed 6 bases and J 6 bases; nucleotides not matched to a gene: 9. The germline V gene encodes CDR1 SGHAT and CDR2 FQNNGV.

V usage is TRBV19 and J usage is TRBJ1-5; TRBD1 matches at 8 bases. Germline V gene sequence: CDR1 LNHDA, CDR2 SQIVND (reference sequence). The trim removed 6 bases at V and 6 bases at J, leaving 10 bases unmatched. This CDR3 contains 15 residues. The CDR3 coding sequence is TGTGCCAGTAGCGTTACCGGGACAGGAGGTCAGCCCCAGCATTTT. It encodes CASSVTGTGGQPQHF.

This chain uses TRBV7-2 with TRBJ1-6, with no clear D. From germline, CDR1 is SGHTA and CDR2 FQGNSA. V was shortened by 5 bases and J by 7 bases, with 15 bases between the two germline ends. The CDR3 has 15 residues. For the CDR3, the DNA is TGTGCCAGCAGCCCAAAATCGGGAGCGAATTCACCCCTCCACTTT. Translation: CASSPKSGANSPLHF.

The V and J genes are TRBV6-5 and TRBJ2-7, with 7 bases fitting TRBD2. CDR3 length equals 15 residues. Germline CDR1 is MNHEY and CDR2 is SVGAGI. V lost 4 bases, J lost 2 bases, and 8 bases stayed unmatched. The CDR3 DNA reads TGTGCCAGCAGTTTAACTAGCGTATTCCCCTACGAGCAGTACTTC. Translated, it gives CASSLTSVFPYEQYF.

This rearrangement joins TRBV10-3 to TRBJ1-5; 8 bases agree with TRBD1. The germline V gene has CDR1 ENHRY and CDR2 SYGVKD. The CDR3 spans 16 residues. V gave up 10 bases and J gave up 1 base; unmatched junction bases: 12. This CDR3 reads CATSGQGGLSNQPQHF. DNA of the CDR3: TGTGCCACCTCCGGACAGGGCGGCTTGAGCAATCAGCCCCAGCATTTT.

This chain connects TRBV29-1 to TRBJ2-3; 11 bases line up with TRBD1. Germline loops: CDR1 SQVTM, CDR2 ANQGSEA. This CDR3 region has 13 residues. This chain's CDR3 is CSWGTGGPDTQYF. In DNA, the CDR3 is TGCAGTTGGGGGACAGGGGGTCCGGATACGCAGTATTTT.

V gene TRBV28 combines with J gene TRBJ1-2; no clear D. Trimming pared 2 bases from V and 7 bases from J, leaving 8 bases between. Germline assignment: CDR1 MDHEN and CDR2 SYDVKM. The CDR3 has 12 residues. The chain's CDR3 is CASSLGLGGYTF. The CDR3 nucleotides read TGTGCCAGCAGTTTAGGACTAGGTGGCTACACCTTC.

This clone was counted once. The chain combines TRBV28 with TRBJ1-1; D is unresolved. Trimming took off 3 bases at V and 0 bases at J, with 8 bases between the two ends. This CDR3 comprises 14 residues. Germline lookup yields CDR1 MDHEN and CDR2 SYDVKM. The CDR3 sequence: CASSLVSMNTEAFF. CDR3 coding DNA: TGTGCCAGCAGTTTGGTATCTATGAACACTGAAGCTTTCTTT.

The J gene is TRBJ1-3, the V gene TRBV5-4; possible D gene TRBD1, 5 bases. Between the trimmed V and J ends, which lost 4 bases and 5 bases, there was a span of 19 bases. This CDR3 comprises 16 residues. The germline gives CDR1 SGHNT, CDR2 YYREEE (reference sequence). The CDR3 DNA is TGTGCCAGCAGCCCTGGCATCCAGGGAAGCAGAAACACCATATATTTT. Its translation is CASSPGIQGSRNTIYF. Variable domain in full (rest from reference TRBV5-4 and TRBJ1-3): ETGVTQSPTHLIKTRGQQVTLRCSSQSGHNTVSWYQQALGQGPQFIFQYYREEENGRGNFPPRFSGLQFPNYSSELNVNALELDDSALYLCASSPGIQGSRNTIYFGEGSWLTVV.

This clone has only one observation. The chain recombines TRBV18 with TRBJ1-5; TRBD1 might be the D (6 bases). This CDR3 is built from 14 residues. The V end lost 6 bases, the J end lost 5 bases, and 14 bases lay between the germline ends. From germline, CDR1 is KGHSH and CDR2 LQKENI. The CDR3, as DNA: TGTGCCAGCTCCCATTACAGGGCGGATCAGCCCCAGCATTTT. It translates to CASSHYRADQPQHF.

The chain employs TRBV6-2 or TRBV6-3 and TRBJ2-1; D may be TRBD1 (5 bases). V was trimmed by 5 bases and J by 0 bases, leaving 11 bases between them. Germline CDR1 and CDR2: MNHEY and SVGEGT. CDR3 length: 15 residues. The chain's CDR3 is CASSLLQASYNEQFF. CDR3 coding DNA: TGTGCCAGCAGTCTACTACAGGCCTCCTACAATGAGCAGTTCTTC.